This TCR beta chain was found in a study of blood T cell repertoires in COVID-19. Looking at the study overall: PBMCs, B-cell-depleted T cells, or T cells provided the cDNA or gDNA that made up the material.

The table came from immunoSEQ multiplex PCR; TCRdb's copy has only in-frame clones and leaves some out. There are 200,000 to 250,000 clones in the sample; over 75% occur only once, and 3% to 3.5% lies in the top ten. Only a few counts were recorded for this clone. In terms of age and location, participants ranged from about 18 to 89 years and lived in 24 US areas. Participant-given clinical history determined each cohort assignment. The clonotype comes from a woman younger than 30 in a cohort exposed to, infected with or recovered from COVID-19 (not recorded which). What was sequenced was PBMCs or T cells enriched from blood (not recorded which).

The CDR3 reads CASSDGGNEKLFF. Written as DNA, the CDR3 is TGCGCCAGCAGCGATGGAGGGAATGAAAAACTGTTTTTT. The chain is built from TRBV5-1 and TRBJ1-4, with D hard to call. Trimming stripped 4 bases from V and 5 bases from J, with 9 bases between. Germline-derived CDR1 and CDR2 are SGHRS and YFSETQ. The CDR3 runs to 13 residues.